A single T cell receptor beta chain is shown here with its context. Enrollment of patients from Seattle took place during active infection, with longitudinal follow-up. Germline CDR1 reads SGHTA; CDR2 reads FQGNSA. The CDR3 length is 13 residues. Trimming at V came to 0 bases and at J to 9 bases, leaving 5 bases not matched to a gene. The entry originates in a study of blood T cell repertoires in COVID-19. Study background: Donors in the United States, Italy and Spain gave samples during acute or convalescent COVID-19. From T cells, B-cell-depleted T cells, or PBMCs came the material, which was cDNA or gDNA.

In the original analysis: Nucleated cell counts were estimated from reference gene primer amplification. The data were produced by immunoSEQ multiplex PCR, yet TCRdb's version contains in-frame clones alone and is incomplete. From that table come the V and J calls and clone size; the DNA was used to work out D and trimming. Of about 230,000 clones listed, more than 80% are singletons. The TCR was taken from a man aged 25 to 40 with COVID-19, enrolled during active disease. Sequenced sample: peripheral blood. The chain is built from TRBV7-2 and TRBJ2-7; TRBD1 aligns across 7 bases. The CDR3 protein is CASSLADRAVQYF. CDR3 nucleotide sequence: TGTGCCAGCAGCTTAGCCGACAGGGCTGTGCAGTACTTC.